The 12 T cell receptor beta chains presented below share a single source sample, sequenced in a study of blood T cell repertoires in COVID-19. Some clones are missing from TCRdb's copy, which holds only in-frame ones; the method was immunoSEQ multiplex PCR. The sample carries 250,000 or so clones, over 80% recorded once. The sequenced sample consisted of peripheral blood. The receptors were sampled from a human donor in a cohort sampled during active COVID-19.

J is TRBJ2-1 and V is TRBV18; 8 nucleotides line up with TRBD2. This CDR3 spans 15 amino acids. V lost 3 bases and J lost 2; bases outside the gene matches: 3. From germline, CDR1 is KGHSH and CDR2 LQKENI. In DNA form, the CDR3 reads TGTGCCAGCTCACCGAATAGCGGGACCTACAATGAGCAGTTCTTC. This translates into CASSPNSGTYNEQFF.

The chain carries TRBV20-1 and TRBJ2-3; 8 bases map to TRBD2. Looked up from germline, CDR1 is DFQATT and CDR2 is SNEGSKA (reference sequence). The CDR3 sequence is 16 residues long. J was trimmed by 1 base and V by 3 bases; bases with no gene match: 9. CDR3 in amino acids: CSASLGLSGGTDTQYF. In nucleotides, the CDR3 is TGCAGTGCTAGTTTGGGCCTTAGCGGGGGCACAGATACGCAGTATTTT.

V and J are TRBV9 and TRBJ2-3, with a weak D call TRBD1 (5 bases). The germline V and J ends were trimmed by 4 bases and 5 bases, with 11 bases remaining between them. Germline V lookup: CDR1 SGDLS, CDR2 YYNGEE. The CDR3 runs 13 residues. As DNA, the CDR3 is TGTGCCAGCAGCTTAACCGACAGAGATACGCAGTATTTT. It yields the protein CASSLTDRDTQYF. Based on the CDR3 plus reference TRBV9 and TRBJ2-3, the full variable domain is DSGVTQTPKHLITATGQRVTLRCSPRSGDLSVYWYQQSLDQGLQFLIQYYNGEERAKGNILERFSAQQFPDLHSELNLSSLELGDSALYFCASSLTDRDTQYFGPGTRLTVL.

This chain uses TRBV2 with TRBJ2-7, with TRBD2 identical over 9 bases. Germline CDR1 SNHLY, CDR2 FYNNEI. J lost 2 bases, V lost 6 bases, and 8 bases had no gene match. There are 15 residues in the CDR3. The CDR3 DNA follows: TGTGCCAGCAGCCCCGGGCTAGCGGGGCCCTACGAGCAGTACTTC. This gives the protein CASSPGLAGPYEQYF. Drawing the rest from reference TRBV2 and TRBJ2-7, the complete variable domain is EPEVTQTPSHQVTQMGQEVILRCVPISNHLYFYWYRQILGQKVEFLVSFYNNEISEKSEIFDDQFSVERPDGSNFTLKIRSTKLEDSAMYFCASSPGLAGPYEQYFGPGTRLTVT.

This sequence joins TRBV5-1 and TRBJ2-3; 10 nucleotides match TRBD2. The CDR3 extends over 15 amino acids. The V gene's germline CDR1 is SGHRS and CDR2 YFSETQ. V dropped 4 bases and J dropped 4; count of bases not matched to a gene: 6. CDR3 sequence (DNA): TGCGCCAGCAGCCGTATAGCGGGAGGTGCAGATACGCAGTATTTT. Encoded protein: CASSRIAGGADTQYF.

The chain links TRBV7-6 to TRBJ1-4; a possible D gene is TRBD1 (5 bases). The V and J ends lost 4 bases and 3 bases respectively, with 18 bases between them. From germline, CDR1 is SGHVS and CDR2 FNYEAQ. There are 17 residues in the CDR3. The CDR3 reads CASSSVYGHSANEKLFF. DNA for the CDR3: TGTGCCAGCAGCTCCGTCTATGGACACAGTGCTAATGAAAAACTGTTTTTT.

This clone is a singleton in its sample. The rearrangement links TRBV25-1 to TRBJ2-3, with 10 bases fitting TRBD1. The CDR3 is 14 residues long. V lost 8 bases and J lost 2; bases outside the gene matches: 4. Germline V gene data show CDR1 as MGHDK and CDR2 as SYGVNS. CDR3 loop: CASSGTGDTDTQYF. In nucleotides, the CDR3 is TGTGCCAGCTCCGGGACAGGGGACACAGATACGCAGTATTTT.

The J gene is TRBJ1-2, the V gene TRBV19, with 7 bases that match TRBD1. CDR1 is LNHDA and CDR2 is SQIVND in the germline V gene (reference sequence). Trimming at V came to 3 bases and at J to 4 bases, leaving 5 bases not matched to a gene. The CDR3 sequence is 14 residues long. The CDR3 bases are TGTGCCAGTAGTATCAACGACAGGGCCTATGGCTACACCTTC. Its translation: CASSINDRAYGYTF. The variable domain in full, with the rest retrieved from reference TRBV19 and TRBJ1-2, is DGGITQSPKYLFRKEGQNVTLSCEQNLNHDAMYWYRQDPGQGLRLIYYSQIVNDFQKGDIAEGYSVSREKKESFPLTVTSAQKNPTAFYLCASSINDRAYGYTFGSGTRLTVV.

This clone was observed a single time. The V call is TRBV7-9, the J call TRBJ1-4; 10 bases are a match to TRBD1. There are 15 residues in the CDR3. J was trimmed by 8 bases and V by 5 bases; bases with no gene match: 8. Looked up from germline, CDR1 is SEHNR and CDR2 is FQNEAQ (reference sequence). CDR3 residues: CASSPWDRGREKLFF. CDR3 nucleotides: TGTGCCAGCAGCCCCTGGGACAGGGGAAGAGAAAAACTGTTTTTT.

The rearrangement joins TRBV6-5 to TRBJ2-7; D gene unclear. Germline CDR1 is MNHEY and CDR2 is SVGAGI. This CDR3 contains 14 residues. Trimming stripped 10 bases from V and 3 bases from J, with 19 bases between. CDR3 loop: CATRQGLADYEQYF. CDR3 in DNA: TGTGCCACCCGACAAGGCTTGGCAGACTACGAGCAGTACTTC.

V and J are TRBV5-1 and TRBJ2-4, with 7 nucleotides matching TRBD2. CDR1 and CDR2 (germline): SGHRS, YFSETQ. The CDR3 consists of 15 residues. The V segment lost 4 bases and the J segment 5 bases; nucleotides outside the gene matches: 9. CDR3 DNA sequence: TGCGCCAGCAGCCCCTTGGGCGGGAGTCAAAACATTCAGTACTTC. Its protein is CASSPLGGSQNIQYF.

The rearrangement links TRBV11-2 to TRBJ2-3; 8 bases are shared with TRBD2. The J segment lost 6 bases and the V segment lost 1 base, leaving 9 bases of the junction unmatched. Per the germline V gene, CDR1 is SGHAT and CDR2 is FQNNGV. The CDR3 loop spans 16 amino acids. This CDR3 reads CASSLGVAGITDTQYF. Here the CDR3 DNA reads TGTGCCAGCAGCTTAGGAGTAGCGGGAATTACGGATACGCAGTATTTT.